The present T cell receptor beta chain was sequenced within a study of regulatory T cells in long-lasting Graves disease. Background on the study: The term persistent Graves' disease signified upward of 5 years on antithyroid drugs with positive TSH receptor antibodies. Study outcomes and limitations: Newly diagnosed Graves' patients exceeded persistent ones in TCR diversity. Accuracy was possibly reduced by small sample size.

This clonotype was counted at least ten times. Its antigen is as yet unknown. The time point was: persistent/refractory GD, antithyroid drugs over 5 years with positive TRAb. From RNA extracted from PBMCs, the TCR library was made. Libraries of TCR beta came from iRepertoire HTBI primers plus Arm-PCR of CDR3 regions. One entry per CDR3 protein, called by TCRdb with MiXCR from the multiplex PCR reads. The sample contains 700,000 or so distinct CDR3 sequences, 30% of which appear only once. Per germline, CDR1 LGHNT and CDR2 FRNRAP. This CDR3 comprises 18 residues. The V end was cut by 0 bases, the J end by 2 bases, with 20 bases between.

The V and J genes are TRBV12-5 and TRBJ2-7, with D possibly TRBD1 on 6 matching bases. The input for sequencing was peripheral blood mononuclear cells (PBMCs), taken when the disease was refractory, from a patient treated with antithyroid drugs. This sequence was found in a female donor with Graves disease. In DNA, the CDR3 is TGTGCTAGTGGTTTGGTAACGGTAGGGGACACCCGCACCTACGAGCAGTACTTC. Translated: CASGLVTVGDTRTYEQYF.